This T cell receptor beta chain was observed in a study of blood T cell repertoires in COVID-19. About the research overall: The cDNA or gDNA used as material had been derived from T cells, B-cell-depleted T cells, or PBMCs.

In the original analysis: Cell counts per sample came from amplifying reference gene primers. Profiling relied on immunoSEQ multiplex PCR, and the TCRdb table lists in-frame clones only, not all of them. V and J calls and clone size are as listed in that table; D and trimming were resolved from the DNA. The profile shows some 90,000 clones, 65% to 85% of them singletons. Germline lookup yields CDR1 LNHDA and CDR2 SQIVND (reference sequence). This CDR3 has 16 residues. Trimming cost V 1 base and J 4 bases; bases outside gene matches: 4. The receptor's source is a man in his fifties or sixties with acute or convalescent COVID-19. The V and J genes are TRBV19 and TRBJ2-6; 7 bases map to TRBD1. Material for sequencing was peripheral blood. DNA of the CDR3: TGTGCCAGTAGTATAGGCACAGGGGTAGGGGCCAACGTCCTGACTTTC. It translates to CASSIGTGVGANVLTF.